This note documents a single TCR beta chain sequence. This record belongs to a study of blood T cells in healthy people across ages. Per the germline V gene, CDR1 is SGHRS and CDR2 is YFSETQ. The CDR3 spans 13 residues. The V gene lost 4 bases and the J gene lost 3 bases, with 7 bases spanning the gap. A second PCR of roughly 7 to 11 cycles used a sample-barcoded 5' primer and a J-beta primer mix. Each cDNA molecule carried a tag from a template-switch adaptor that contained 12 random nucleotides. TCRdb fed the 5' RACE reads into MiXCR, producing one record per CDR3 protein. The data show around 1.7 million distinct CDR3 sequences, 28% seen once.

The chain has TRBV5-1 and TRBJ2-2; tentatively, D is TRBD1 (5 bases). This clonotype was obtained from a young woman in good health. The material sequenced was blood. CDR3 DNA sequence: TGCGCCAGCAGCACAGGATACACCGGGGAGCTGTTTTTT. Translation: CASSTGYTGELFF.